This T cell receptor beta chain is from a study of blood T cell repertoires in COVID-19. The overall study: Acute and convalescent COVID-19 specimens originated in the United States, Italy and Spain. PBMCs, B-cell-depleted T cells, or T cells were the source of the cDNA or gDNA that made up the material.

V lost 4 bases to trimming and J lost 4 bases; unmatched junction nucleotides: 9. Germline values: CDR1 SQVTM, CDR2 ANQGSEA. This CDR3 is 15 amino acids long. Per the authors' pipeline: Quantification of nucleated cells was approximated via reference gene primer amplification. The repertoire was sequenced with immunoSEQ multiplex PCR; TCRdb's copy has only in-frame clones and lacks some. V and J calls and clone size are copied from that table; D and trimming were computed from the DNA. The sample lists 280,000 or so clones, roughly 87% seen once, with 13% in the top ten. J is TRBJ2-5 and V is TRBV29-1, with 10 bases matching TRBD2. The clonotype originates from a human donor in a cohort sampled during active COVID-19. Sequenced: peripheral blood. The CDR3 spells CSVVDLAGGRETQYF. The CDR3 region has the DNA TGCAGCGTTGTTGATTTAGCGGGAGGCCGAGAGACCCAGTACTTC.